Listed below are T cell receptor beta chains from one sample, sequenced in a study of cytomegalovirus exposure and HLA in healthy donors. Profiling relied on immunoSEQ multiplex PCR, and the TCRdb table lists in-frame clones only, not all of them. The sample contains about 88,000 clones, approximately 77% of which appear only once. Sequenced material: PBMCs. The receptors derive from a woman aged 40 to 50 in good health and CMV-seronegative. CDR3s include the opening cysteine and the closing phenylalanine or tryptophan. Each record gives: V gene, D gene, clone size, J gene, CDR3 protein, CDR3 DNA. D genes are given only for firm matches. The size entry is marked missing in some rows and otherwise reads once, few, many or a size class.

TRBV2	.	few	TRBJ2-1	CASTTDSDDEQFF	TGTGCCAGCACCACCGACTCCGATGATGAGCAGTTCTTC
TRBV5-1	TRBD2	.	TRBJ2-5	CASSESGGLYF	TGCGCCAGCAGCGAGAGCGGGGGCCTTTACTTC
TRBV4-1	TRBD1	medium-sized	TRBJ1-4	CASSHMTGGEKLFF	TGCGCCAGCAGCCATATGACAGGGGGAGAAAAACTGTTTTTT
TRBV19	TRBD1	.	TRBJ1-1	CASKDRAGSEAFF	TGTGCCAGTAAAGACAGGGCAGGTTCTGAAGCTTTCTTT
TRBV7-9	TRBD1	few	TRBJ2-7	CASSRRDRGHEQYF	TGTGCCAGCAGCCGCCGGGACAGGGGCCACGAGCAGTACTTC
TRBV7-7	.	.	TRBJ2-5	CASSYGSRGETQYF	TGTGCTAGCAGCTACGGGTCTAGAGGAGAGACCCAGTACTTC
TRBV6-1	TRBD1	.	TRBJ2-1	CASSVQGVYNEQFF	TGTGCCAGCAGTGTACAGGGGGTCTACAATGAGCAGTTCTTC
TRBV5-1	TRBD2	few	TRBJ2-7	CASSLIAAGDEQYF	TGCGCCAGCAGCTTGATCGCAGCGGGGGACGAGCAGTACTTC
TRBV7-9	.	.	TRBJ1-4	CASSLVGRDNEKLFF	TGTGCCAGCAGCTTAGTTGGCCGGGATAATGAAAAACTGTTTTTT
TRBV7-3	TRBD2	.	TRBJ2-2	CASSLLAGDTTGELFF	TGTGCCAGCAGCTTATTAGCGGGGGACACCACCGGGGAGCTGTTTTTT
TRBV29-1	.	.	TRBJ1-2	CSVVADPYGYTF	TGCAGCGTTGTGGCGGATCCTTATGGCTACACCTTC
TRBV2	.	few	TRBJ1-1	CASSGYTAVNTEAFF	TGTGCCAGCAGTGGGTATACAGCGGTGAACACTGAAGCTTTCTTT
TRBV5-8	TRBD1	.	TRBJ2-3	CASSRGAGQGLDTQYF	TGTGCCAGCAGCCGGGGAGCGGGACAGGGTCTGGATACGCAGTATTTT
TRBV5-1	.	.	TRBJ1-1	CASSSQGSMNTEAFF	TGCGCCAGCAGTTCGCAGGGATCCATGAACACTGAAGCTTTCTTT
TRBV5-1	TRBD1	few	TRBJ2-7	CASSLAGQGAEQYF	TGCGCCAGCAGCTTGGCCGGACAGGGGGCCGAGCAGTACTTC
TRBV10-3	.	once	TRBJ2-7	CAISASSIYEQYF	TGTGCCATCAGTGCTTCCAGTATCTACGAGCAGTACTTC
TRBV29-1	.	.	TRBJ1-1	CSEQTVNTEAFF	TGCAGCGAACAGACAGTGAACACTGAAGCTTTCTTT
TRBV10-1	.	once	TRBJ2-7	CAPHRRSRYSYEQYF	TGCGCCCCACACAGACGAAGTAGGTATTCCTACGAGCAGTACTTC
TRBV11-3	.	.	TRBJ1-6	CASSLTAYNSPLHF	TGTGCCAGCAGCTTAACGGCCTATAATTCACCCCTCCACTTT
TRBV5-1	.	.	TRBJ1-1	CASSPTGNTEAFF	TGCGCCAGCAGCCCGACAGGGAACACTGAAGCTTTCTTT
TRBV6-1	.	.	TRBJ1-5	CASSESGSNQPQHF	TGTGCCAGCAGTGAATCAGGGAGCAATCAGCCCCAGCATTTT
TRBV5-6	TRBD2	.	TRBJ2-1	CASRVGYSSGIYVYNEQFF	TGTGCCAGCAGGGTTGGGTATTCTAGCGGCATATATGTCTACAATGAGCAGTTCTTC
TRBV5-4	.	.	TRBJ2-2	CASSFPGTGELFF	TGTGCCAGCAGCTTTCCCGGGACCGGGGAGCTGTTTTTT
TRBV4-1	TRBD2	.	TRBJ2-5	CASSQATLAVRETQYF	TGCGCCAGCAGCCAAGCTACCCTAGCGGTCCGAGAGACCCAGTACTTC
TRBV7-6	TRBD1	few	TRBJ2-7	CASSSSGQGADEQYF	TGTGCCAGCAGCTCCTCGGGACAGGGGGCCGACGAGCAGTACTTC
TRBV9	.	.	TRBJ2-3	CASSKDRPTDTQYF	TGTGCCAGCAGCAAGGACAGACCCACAGATACGCAGTATTTT
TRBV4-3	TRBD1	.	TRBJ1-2	CASSQSLRGYGYTF	TGCGCCAGCAGCCAATCCCTCAGGGGGTATGGCTACACCTTC
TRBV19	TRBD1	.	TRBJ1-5	CASSIDTGGNQPQHF	TGTGCCAGTAGTATAGATACAGGGGGCAATCAGCCCCAGCATTTT
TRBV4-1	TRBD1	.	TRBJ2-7	CASSQDPGQGYEQYF	TGCGCCAGCAGCCAAGACCCGGGACAGGGCTACGAGCAGTACTTC
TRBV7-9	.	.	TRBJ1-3	CASSLGLLWQSGNTIYF	TGTGCCAGCAGCTTAGGTTTGTTGTGGCAATCTGGAAACACCATATATTTT
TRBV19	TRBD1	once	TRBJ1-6	CASSTGGNNSPLHF	TGTGCCAGTAGTACAGGGGGTAATAATTCACCCCTCCACTTT
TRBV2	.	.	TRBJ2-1	CASSDLYNEQFF	TGTGCCAGCAGTGATCTGTACAATGAGCAGTTCTTC
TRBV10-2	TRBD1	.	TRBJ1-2	CATQGEEGNYGYTF	TGCGCCACCCAGGGGGAAGAGGGGAACTATGGCTACACCTTC
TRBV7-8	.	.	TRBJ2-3	CASSSIDRTDTQYF	TGTGCCAGCAGCTCAATAGACAGAACAGATACGCAGTATTTT
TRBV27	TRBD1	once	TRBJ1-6	CASSLSGQGGPPLHF	TGTGCCAGCAGTTTATCCGGACAGGGAGGGCCACCCCTCCACTTT
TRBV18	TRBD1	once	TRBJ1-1	CASSPGQGEMRTEAFF	TGTGCCAGCTCACCGGGTCAGGGGGAGATGAGGACTGAAGCTTTCTTT
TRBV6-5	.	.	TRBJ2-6	CASSYSTGANVLTF	TGTGCCAGCAGTTACTCGACAGGGGCCAACGTCCTGACTTTC
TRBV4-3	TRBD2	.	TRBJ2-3	CASSQVLLAGGRPDTQYF	TGCGCCAGCAGCCAAGTTCTGCTAGCGGGGGGGCGGCCAGATACGCAGTATTTT
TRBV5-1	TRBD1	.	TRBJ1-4	CASSKGDRQNEKLFF	TGCGCCAGCAGCAAAGGGGACAGACAGAATGAAAAACTGTTTTTT
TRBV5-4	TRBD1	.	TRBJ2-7	CASSLGQGDHEQYF	TGTGCCAGCAGCTTGGGGCAGGGGGACCACGAGCAGTACTTC
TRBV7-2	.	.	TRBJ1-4	CASSLGRDGGKLFF	TGTGCCAGCAGCTTAGGGCGAGACGGGGGAAAACTGTTTTTT
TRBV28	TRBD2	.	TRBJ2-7	CASSLASGGFEQYF	TGTGCCAGCAGTTTAGCTAGCGGGGGGTTCGAGCAGTACTTC
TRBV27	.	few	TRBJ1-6	CASSLESIVGGGESPLHF	TGTGCCAGCAGTTTAGAGTCCATTGTGGGGGGAGGAGAGTCACCCCTCCACTTT
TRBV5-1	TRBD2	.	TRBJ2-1	CASSRTSGEYYNEQFF	TGCGCCAGCAGCCGGACTAGCGGGGAATACTACAATGAGCAGTTCTTC
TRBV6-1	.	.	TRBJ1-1	CASSDDRNTEAFF	TGTGCCAGCAGTGACGACAGGAACACTGAAGCTTTCTTT
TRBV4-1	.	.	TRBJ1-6	CASSQGVSSPLHF	TGCGCCAGCAGTCAGGGCGTCTCTTCACCCCTCCACTTT